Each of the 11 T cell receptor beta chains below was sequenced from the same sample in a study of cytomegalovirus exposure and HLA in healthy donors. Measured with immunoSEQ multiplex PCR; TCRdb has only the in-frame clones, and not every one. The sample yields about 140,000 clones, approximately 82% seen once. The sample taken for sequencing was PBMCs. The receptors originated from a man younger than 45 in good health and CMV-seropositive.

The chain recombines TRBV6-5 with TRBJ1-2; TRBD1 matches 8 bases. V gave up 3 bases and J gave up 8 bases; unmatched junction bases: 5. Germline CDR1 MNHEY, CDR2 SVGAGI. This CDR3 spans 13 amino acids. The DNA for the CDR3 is TGTGCCAGCAGTTATGGCAGGGGGCTCGGCTACACCTTC. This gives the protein CASSYGRGLGYTF.

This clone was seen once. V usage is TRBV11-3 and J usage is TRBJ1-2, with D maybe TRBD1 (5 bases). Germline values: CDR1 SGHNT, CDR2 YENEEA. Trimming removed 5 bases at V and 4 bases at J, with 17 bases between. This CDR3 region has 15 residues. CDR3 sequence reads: CASSHSFRATYGYTF. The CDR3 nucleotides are TGTGCCAGCAGCCATTCGTTCAGGGCGACCTATGGCTACACCTTC.

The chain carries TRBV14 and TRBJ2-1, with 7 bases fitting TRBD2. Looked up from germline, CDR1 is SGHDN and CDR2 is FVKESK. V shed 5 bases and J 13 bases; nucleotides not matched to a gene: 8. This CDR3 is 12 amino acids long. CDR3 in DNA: TGTGCCAGCAGCTCGGCGCGGGAGACACAGTTCTTC. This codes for CASSSARETQFF.

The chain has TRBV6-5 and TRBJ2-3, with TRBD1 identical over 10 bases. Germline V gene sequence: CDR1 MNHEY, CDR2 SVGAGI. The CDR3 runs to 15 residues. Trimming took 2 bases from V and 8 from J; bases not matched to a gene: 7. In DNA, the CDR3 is TGTGCCAGCAGTTACCTGAGACAGGGGGCAGGTACGCAGTATTTT. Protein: CASSYLRQGAGTQYF.

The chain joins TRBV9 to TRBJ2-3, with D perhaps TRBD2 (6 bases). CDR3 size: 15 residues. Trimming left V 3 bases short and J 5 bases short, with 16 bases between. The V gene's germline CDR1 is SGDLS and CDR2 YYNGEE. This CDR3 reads CASSAQGGGRDTQYF. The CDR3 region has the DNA TGTGCCAGCAGCGCGCAGGGAGGTGGGCGAGATACGCAGTATTTT. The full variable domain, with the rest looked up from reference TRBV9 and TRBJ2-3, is DSGVTQTPKHLITATGQRVTLRCSPRSGDLSVYWYQQSLDQGLQFLIQYYNGEERAKGNILERFSAQQFPDLHSELNLSSLELGDSALYFCASSAQGGGRDTQYFGPGTRLTVL.

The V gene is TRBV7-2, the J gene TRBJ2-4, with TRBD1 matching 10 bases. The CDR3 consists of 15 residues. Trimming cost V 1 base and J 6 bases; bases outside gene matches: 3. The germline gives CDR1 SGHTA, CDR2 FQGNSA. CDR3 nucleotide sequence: TGTGCCAGCAGCTTAGATTGGACAGGGGGAAACATTCAGTACTTC. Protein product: CASSLDWTGGNIQYF.

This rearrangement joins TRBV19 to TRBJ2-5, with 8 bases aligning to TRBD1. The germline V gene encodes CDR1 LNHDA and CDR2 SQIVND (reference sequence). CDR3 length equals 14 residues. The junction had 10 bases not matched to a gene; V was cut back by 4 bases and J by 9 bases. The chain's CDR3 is CASSTLLTGESQYF. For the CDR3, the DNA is TGTGCCAGTAGTACCCTATTGACAGGGGAATCCCAGTACTTC.

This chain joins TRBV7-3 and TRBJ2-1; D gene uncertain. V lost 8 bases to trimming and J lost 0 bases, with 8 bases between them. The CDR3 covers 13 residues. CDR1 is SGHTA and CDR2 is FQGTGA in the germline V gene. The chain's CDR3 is CASALSSYNEQFF. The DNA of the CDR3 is TGTGCCAGCGCCCTGAGCTCCTACAATGAGCAGTTCTTC.

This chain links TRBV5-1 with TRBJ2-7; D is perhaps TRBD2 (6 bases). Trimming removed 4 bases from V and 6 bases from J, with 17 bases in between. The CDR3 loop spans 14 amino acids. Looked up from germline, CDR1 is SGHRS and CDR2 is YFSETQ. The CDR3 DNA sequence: TGCGCCAGCAGCCCGGGGACTGCCGTTAGCGAGCAGTACTTC. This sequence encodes CASSPGTAVSEQYF.

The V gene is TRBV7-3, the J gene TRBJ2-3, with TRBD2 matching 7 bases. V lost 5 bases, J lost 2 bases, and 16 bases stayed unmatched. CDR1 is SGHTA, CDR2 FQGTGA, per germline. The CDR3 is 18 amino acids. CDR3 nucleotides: TGTGCCAGCAGCCTTATGGGTGGGTCGGCGGGGGTCACAGATACGCAGTATTTT. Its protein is CASSLMGGSAGVTDTQYF.

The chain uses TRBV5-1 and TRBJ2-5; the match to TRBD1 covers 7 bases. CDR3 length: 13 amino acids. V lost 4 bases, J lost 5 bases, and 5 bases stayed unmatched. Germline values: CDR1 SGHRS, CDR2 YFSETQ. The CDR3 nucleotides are TGCGCCAGCAGCCCGGGGACAGCCGAGACCCAGTACTTC. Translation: CASSPGTAETQYF. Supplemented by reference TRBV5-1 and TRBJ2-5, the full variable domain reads KAGVTQTPRYLIKTRGQQVTLSCSPISGHRSVSWYQQTPGQGLQFLFEYFSETQRNKGNFPGRFSGRQFSNSRSEMNVSTLELGDSALYLCASSPGTAETQYFGPGTRLLVL.